This TCR beta chain was documented in a study of Tregs in tolerant kidney transplant recipients. In regard to this clone: Its antigen is undetermined.

Germline CDR1 and CDR2: SGHTA and FQGNSA. CDR3 length: 14 amino acids. Trimming shortened V by 1 base and J by 9 bases, and 13 bases separated the two germline ends. Study-level points and caveats: Tolerant patients' donor-specific Tregs expanded beyond overall Tregs, suggesting antigen-driven growth. Changing PCR primers prevented nucleotide comparison between some patients' samples. This study did not directly address biological reproducibility.

Using immunoSEQ multiplex PCR, the repertoire was profiled, and TCRdb retains in-frame clones only, with some absent. The table lists about 110,000 clones, 90% of them singletons. This material consisted of CD4+ T cells from blood, taken before the transplant. The receptor's source is a human donor who received a combined kidney and bone marrow transplant. This chain joins TRBV7-2 and TRBJ2-1, with D perhaps TRBD2 (7 bases). The CDR3 bases are TGTGCCAGCAGCTTAGTGGGGGGGCCAAGTGAGCAGTTCTTC. It specifies CASSLVGGPSEQFF.